One sample yielded the 24 T cell receptor beta chains listed below, sequenced in a study of T cell repertoires in cytomegalovirus infection. TCRdb redid the calling of the reads with MiXCR, one entry per CDR3 protein. The sample includes 100,000 to 150,000 distinct CDR3 sequences, 20% to 30% of them seen just once. No antigens are known for them. The sample was PBMCs, sequenced either directly or after in vitro stimulation (not recorded which). These receptors were taken from a human donor in good health (CMV status not recorded). Some clones in this sample may be carry-over from other donors' samples.

This clonotype was counted only a few times. The chain has TRBV5-4 and TRBJ2-7, with a possible D match to TRBD2 (6 bases). The germline gives CDR1 SGHNT, CDR2 YYREEE (reference sequence). CDR3 length equals 15 residues. The V end lost 2 bases, the J end lost 4 bases, and 16 bases lay between the germline ends. The CDR3 region has the DNA TGTGCCAGCAGCTTAGCCTCGGGGACTGGGTACGAGCAGTACTTC. It codes for CASSLASGTGYEQYF.

In this sample, this clonotype turned up a few times. V and J are TRBV29-1 and TRBJ2-2; possible D gene TRBD2, 6 bases. Germline assignment: CDR1 SQVTM and CDR2 ANQGSEA. V lost 6 bases, J lost 4 bases, and 15 bases lay in between. CDR3 length: 14 amino acids. Here the CDR3 DNA reads TGCAGCGTGGCCGGGACTTTGTCCACCGGGGAGCTGTTTTTT. Protein sequence: CSVAGTLSTGELFF.

This clonotype was seen many times. The chain has TRBV7-9 and TRBJ2-7; perhaps D is TRBD1 or TRBD2 (5 bases each). The CDR3 has 17 amino acids. The V end lost 4 bases, the J end lost 0 bases, and 19 bases lay between the germline ends. Looked up from germline, CDR1 is SEHNR and CDR2 is FQNEAQ (reference sequence). CDR3: CASSYSRRDASSYEQYF. The CDR3 coding sequence is TGTGCCAGCAGCTATTCGCGCCGGGACGCCAGCTCCTACGAGCAGTACTTC.

The table lists this clonotype with a few counts. The CDR3 DNA reads TGTGCCAGCAGGTCAGGAGGGACGCTAGACAACTATGGCTACACCTTC. Protein: CASRSGGTLDNYGYTF. The chain couples TRBV28 to TRBJ1-2; D might be TRBD1 (5 bases). The CDR3 contains 16 residues. Germline V gene sequence: CDR1 MDHEN, CDR2 SYDVKM. The ends were cut back, 6 bases at V and 2 bases at J, with 19 bases in the middle.

The table lists this clonotype with many counts. The rearrangement uses TRBV4-3 and TRBJ2-1, with 9 bases fitting TRBD1. In germline, CDR1 is LGHNA, CDR2 YSLEER. V shed 5 bases, J shed 3 bases, and the junction held 5 bases outside the gene matches. The CDR3 loop spans 15 amino acids. CDR3 sequence (DNA): TGCGCCAGCAGCTCCGGGACAGGGATCTACAATGAGCAGTTCTTC. It is translated as CASSSGTGIYNEQFF.

There are a few counts of this clonotype. The CDR3 region is CASTLPRGEGEQYV. The CDR3 DNA reads as TGCGCCAGCACCCTACCGAGGGGGGAAGGCGAGCAGTACGTC. The chain links TRBV23-1 to TRBJ2-7; D possibly matches TRBD1 or TRBD2 (6 bases each). TRBV23-1 is assigned to the ORF class and has an uncertain function. CDR3 length: 14 amino acids. V was cut by 7 bases and J by 6 bases, with 19 bases left in between.

This clonotype was observed a few times. This chain links TRBV12-3 or TRBV12-4 with TRBJ2-3, with D perhaps TRBD2 (5 bases). The length of the CDR3 is 17 residues. V was cut by 1 base and J by 0 bases, with 14 bases left in between. CDR3 DNA sequence: TGTGCCAGCAGTTTAGGTGTCCGAGCGGTTAGCACAGATACGCAGTATTTT. Encoded protein: CASSLGVRAVSTDTQYF.

This clonotype was picked up many times. This sequence joins TRBV12-3 or TRBV12-4 and TRBJ2-1; TRBD1 or TRBD2 may be the D gene (5 bases each). The CDR3 has 16 amino acids. Trimming took off 6 bases at V and 6 bases at J, with 21 bases between the two ends. Here the CDR3 reads CASRPGRDLGVNEQFF. The CDR3, as DNA: TGTGCCAGCAGGCCGGGTCGGGACCTGGGAGTCAATGAGCAGTTCTTC.

The chain links TRBV12-3 or TRBV12-4 to TRBJ2-7, with 8 bases lining up with TRBD2. V trimming: 7 bases; J trimming: 5 bases; junction bases outside the gene matches: 7. The length of the CDR3 is 13 residues. The chain's CDR3 is CASTAGGVHEQYF. The CDR3 DNA follows: TGTGCCAGCACCGCCGGGGGGGTTCACGAGCAGTACTTC.

This clonotype was picked up a small number of times. The CDR3 sequence is CASSPFGQGNNEQFF. CDR3 nucleotides: TGTGCCAGCTCACCATTCGGCCAGGGTAACAATGAGCAGTTCTTC. V gene TRBV18 combines with J gene TRBJ2-1; possibly TRBD1 for D (5 bases). CDR1 is KGHSH, CDR2 LQKENI, per germline. Trimming cost V 2 bases and J 5 bases, with 13 bases left between them. This CDR3 has 15 amino acids. The full variable domain, rest sourced from reference TRBV18 and TRBJ2-1, is NAGVMQNPRHLVRRRGQEARLRCSPMKGHSHVYWYRQLPEEGLKFMVYLQKENIIDESGMPKERFSAEFPKEGPSILRIQQVVRGDSAAYFCASSPFGQGNNEQFFGPGTRLTVL.

For this clonotype: Its ends do not fully match the called genes, so a read error is possible. The genes are TRBV6-2 or TRBV6-3 and TRBJ1-1; TRBD1 might be the D (5 bases). The CDR3 length is 13 residues. Germline loops: CDR1 MNHEY, CDR2 SVGEGT. The CDR3 protein is CASNYGGGAEAFF. As DNA, the CDR3 is TGTGCCAGCAATTACGGGGGAGGGGCTGAAGCTTTCTTT.

The V and J genes are TRBV6-5 and TRBJ2-7, with 7 positions matching TRBD2. Germline loops: CDR1 MNHEY, CDR2 SVGAGI. V shed 4 bases, J shed 5 bases, and the junction held 17 bases outside the gene matches. This CDR3 spans 17 amino acids. In nucleotides, the CDR3 is TGTGCCAGCAGTTCCCCCGGACTAGTCATACCAATACACGAGCAGTACTTC. This encodes CASSSPGLVIPIHEQYF.

This clonotype was counted a few times. The chain combines TRBV9 with TRBJ2-2; 9 bases are shared with TRBD2. V dropped 0 bases and J dropped 10; count of bases not matched to a gene: 7. This CDR3 is 15 amino acids long. CDR1 and CDR2 from the germline V gene are SGDLS and YYNGEE. CDR3 sequence (DNA): TGTGCCAGCAGCGTAGGTAGCGGGAGTTATCTGGAGCTGTTTTTT. This translates into CASSVGSGSYLELFF.

The chain carries TRBV2 and TRBJ1-1, with D perhaps TRBD1 (6 bases). The CDR3 length is 15 residues. Trimming cost V 7 bases and J 3 bases, with 18 bases left between them. Germline-derived CDR1 and CDR2 are SNHLY and FYNNEI. The CDR3 nucleotides read TGTGCCAGCAACCCTACAGGGACATTCCACACTGAAGCTTTCTTT. It encodes CASNPTGTFHTEAFF.

This chain connects TRBV28 to TRBJ1-1; 9 nucleotides agree with TRBD1. Germline CDR1 and CDR2: MDHEN and SYDVKM. This CDR3 is 15 amino acids long. V lost 5 bases, J lost 2 bases, and 6 bases stayed unmatched. For the CDR3, the DNA is TGTGCCAGCAGTGTCTCGGACAGGGGTAACACTGAAGCTTTCTTT. It encodes CASSVSDRGNTEAFF.

The chain combines TRBV19 with TRBJ2-2; weak D call: TRBD1 (6 bases). The CDR3 covers 14 residues. V was shortened by 4 bases and J by 6 bases, with 12 bases between the two germline ends. The germline gives CDR1 LNHDA, CDR2 SQIVND (reference sequence). Written as DNA, the CDR3 is TGTGCCAGTAGTAAGGCAGGGGCCCCCGGGGAGCTGTTTTTT. Amino acid sequence: CASSKAGAPGELFF. The full variable domain, its missing parts supplied by reference TRBV19 and TRBJ2-2, is DGGITQSPKYLFRKEGQNVTLSCEQNLNHDAMYWYRQDPGQGLRLIYYSQIVNDFQKGDIAEGYSVSREKKESFPLTVTSAQKNPTAFYLCASSKAGAPGELFFGEGSRLTVL.

This clonotype was counted only a few times. This chain uses TRBV27 with TRBJ2-1; 7 bases line up with TRBD2. Germline assignment: CDR1 MNHEY and CDR2 SMNVEV (reference sequence). This CDR3 is built from 13 residues. V lost 5 bases to trimming and J lost 10 bases; unmatched junction nucleotides: 8. This chain's CDR3 is CASSPKPSGEQFF. The CDR3 coding sequence is TGTGCCAGCAGTCCAAAGCCTAGCGGAGAGCAGTTCTTC.

The chain employs TRBV5-8 and TRBJ2-5, with unresolved D. V lost 3 bases to trimming and J lost 5 bases, with 20 bases between them. This CDR3 contains 16 residues. CDR1 is SGHTS and CDR2 is YDEGEE in the germline V gene. CDR3 amino acids: CASSSYFTRGRETQYF. The CDR3, as DNA: TGTGCCAGCAGCTCCTACTTCACTCGTGGTAGGGAGACCCAGTACTTC. The full variable domain, with the rest looked up from reference TRBV5-8 and TRBJ2-5, is EAGVTQSPTHLIKTRGQQATLRCSPISGHTSVYWYQQALGLGLQFLLWYDEGEERNRGNFPPRFSGRQFPNYSSELNVNALELEDSALYLCASSSYFTRGRETQYFGPGTRLLVL.

This rearrangement joins TRBV28 to TRBJ2-5; D unclear. The CDR3 has 12 residues. The germline CDR1 and CDR2 sequences are MDHEN and SYDVKM. Trimming cost V 7 bases and J 1 base, with 7 bases left between them. The CDR3 coding sequence is TGTGCCAGCACGGATCGCCAAGAGACCCAGTACTTC. This gives the protein CASTDRQETQYF.

The chain combines TRBV6-5 with TRBJ2-4, with D possibly being TRBD1 (5 bases). The CDR3 is 18 amino acids. The V gene's germline CDR1 is MNHEY and CDR2 SVGAGI. The ends were cut back, 3 bases at V and 0 bases at J, with 18 bases in the middle. The CDR3 coding sequence is TGTGCCAGCAGTTATTCGAAATCGGACATCTCAGCCAAAAACATTCAGTACTTC. Its protein product is CASSYSKSDISAKNIQYF.

This clonotype was seen a few times. The chain employs TRBV7-9 and TRBJ1-4; D possibly corresponds to TRBD1 (6 bases). CDR1 and CDR2 (germline): SEHNR, FQNEAQ (reference sequence). The CDR3 has 16 amino acids. Trimming shortened V by 3 bases and J by 0 bases, and 11 bases separated the two germline ends. The CDR3: CASSLGHATTNEKLFF. DNA of the CDR3: TGTGCCAGCAGCTTGGGACACGCAACAACTAATGAAAAACTGTTTTTT.

The chain employs TRBV6-4 and TRBJ2-1, with D tentatively TRBD1 (6 bases). CDR3 length: 14 amino acids. CDR1 and CDR2 (germline): MRHNA, SNTAGT. Trimming took 6 bases from V and 4 from J, leaving 13 bases between them. Here the CDR3 reads CASSGQRQYNEQFF. The CDR3 DNA sequence: TGTGCCAGCAGCGGACAGAGACAATACAATGAGCAGTTCTTC.

This clonotype was recorded at least ten times. The V and J genes are TRBV7-2 and TRBJ1-6; 10 bases are a match to TRBD1. This CDR3 contains 15 residues. Germline V gene data show CDR1 as SGHTA and CDR2 as FQGNSA. J gave up 10 bases and V 6 bases, and 9 bases lay outside the gene matches. The CDR3 spells CASRWDRGSTSPLHF. Written as DNA, the CDR3 is TGTGCCAGCAGGTGGGACAGGGGATCTACATCACCCCTCCACTTT.

This clonotype was found many times. The CDR3 nucleotides read TGCGCCAGCAGCCACAGCGGGACAGGCGACACTGAAGCTTTCTTT. Encoded protein: CASSHSGTGDTEAFF. The V and J genes are TRBV4-1 and TRBJ1-1; TRBD1 matches 8 bases. Germline V gene data show CDR1 as MGHRA and CDR2 as YSYEKL. The CDR3 is made up of 15 amino acids. V dropped 3 bases and J dropped 3; count of bases not matched to a gene: 6.